This TCR beta chain derives from a study of blood T cells in healthy people across ages. Per-sample yields of isolated PBMCs were at least 6 million. Study-wide findings and caveats: Significant beta diversity loss was already apparent by age around 40, declining roughly linearly. Higher naive T cell percentage went strongly together with higher TCR beta diversity.

Germline CDR1 DFQATT, CDR2 SNEGSKA (reference sequence). V lost 7 bases to trimming and J lost 10 bases, with 14 bases between them. CDR3 length: 11 amino acids. On this clonotype: Its antigen is not identified.

A sample-barcoded 5' primer and a J-beta primer mix were used in a second PCR of roughly 7 to 11 cycles. Samples each returned at least 2.5 million CDR3-containing paired-end reads. TCRdb reprocessed the 5' RACE reads with MiXCR, giving one entry per CDR3 protein. In the table there are 720,000 or so distinct CDR3 sequences, roughly 41% of which are singletons. The rearrangement links TRBV20-1 to TRBJ2-1, with a weak D call TRBD2 (6 bases). This receptor was taken from an elderly man in good health. The material sequenced was blood. This chain's CDR3 is CSGGLAEEQFF. In DNA form, the CDR3 reads TGCAGTGGGGGCTTAGCGGAAGAGCAGTTCTTC.